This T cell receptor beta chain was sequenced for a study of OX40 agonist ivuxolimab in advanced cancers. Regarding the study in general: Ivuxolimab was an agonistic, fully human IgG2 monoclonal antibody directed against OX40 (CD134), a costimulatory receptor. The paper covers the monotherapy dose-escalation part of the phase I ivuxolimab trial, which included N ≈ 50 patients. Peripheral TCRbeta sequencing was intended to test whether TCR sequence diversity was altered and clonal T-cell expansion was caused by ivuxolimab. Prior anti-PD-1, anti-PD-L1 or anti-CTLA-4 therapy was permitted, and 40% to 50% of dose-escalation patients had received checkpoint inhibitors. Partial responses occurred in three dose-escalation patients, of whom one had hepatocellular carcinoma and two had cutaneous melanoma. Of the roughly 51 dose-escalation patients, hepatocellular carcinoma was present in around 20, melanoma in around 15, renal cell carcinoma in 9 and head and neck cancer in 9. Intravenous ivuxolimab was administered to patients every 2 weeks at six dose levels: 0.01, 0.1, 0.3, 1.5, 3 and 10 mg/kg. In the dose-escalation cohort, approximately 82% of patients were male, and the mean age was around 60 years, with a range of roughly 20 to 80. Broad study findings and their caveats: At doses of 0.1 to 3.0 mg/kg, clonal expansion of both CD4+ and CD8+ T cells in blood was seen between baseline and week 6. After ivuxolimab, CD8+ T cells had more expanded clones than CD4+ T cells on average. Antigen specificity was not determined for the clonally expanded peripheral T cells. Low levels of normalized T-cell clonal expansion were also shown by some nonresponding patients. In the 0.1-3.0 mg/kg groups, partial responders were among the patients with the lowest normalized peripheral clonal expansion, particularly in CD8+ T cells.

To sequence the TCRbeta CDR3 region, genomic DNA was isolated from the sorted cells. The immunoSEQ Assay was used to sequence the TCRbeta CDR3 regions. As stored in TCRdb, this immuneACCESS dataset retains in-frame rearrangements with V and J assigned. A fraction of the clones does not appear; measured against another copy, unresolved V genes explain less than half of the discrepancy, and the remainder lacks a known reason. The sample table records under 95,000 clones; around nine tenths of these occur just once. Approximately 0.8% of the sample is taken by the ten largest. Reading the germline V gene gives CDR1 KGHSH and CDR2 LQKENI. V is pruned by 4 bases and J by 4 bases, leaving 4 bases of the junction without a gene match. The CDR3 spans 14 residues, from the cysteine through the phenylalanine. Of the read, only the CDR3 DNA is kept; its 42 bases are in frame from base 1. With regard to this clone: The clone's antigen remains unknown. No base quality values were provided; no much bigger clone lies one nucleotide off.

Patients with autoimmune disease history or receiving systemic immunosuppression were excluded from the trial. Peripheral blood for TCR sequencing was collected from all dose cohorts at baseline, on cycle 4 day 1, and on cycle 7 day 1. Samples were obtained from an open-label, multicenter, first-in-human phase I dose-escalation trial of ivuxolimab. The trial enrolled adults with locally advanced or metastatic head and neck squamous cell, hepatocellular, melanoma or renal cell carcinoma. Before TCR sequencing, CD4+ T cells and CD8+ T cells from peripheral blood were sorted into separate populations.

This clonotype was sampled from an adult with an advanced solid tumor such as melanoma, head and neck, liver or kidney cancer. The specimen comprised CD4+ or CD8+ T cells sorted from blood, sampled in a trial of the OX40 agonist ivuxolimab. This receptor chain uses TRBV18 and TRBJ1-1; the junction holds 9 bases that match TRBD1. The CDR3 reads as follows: CASSLGQGRTEAFF. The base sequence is TGTGCCAGCTCACTCGGACAGGGGCGCACTGAAGCTTTCTTT.